The TCR beta chain described here comes from a study of OX40 agonist ivuxolimab in advanced cancers. The overall study: Patients took ivuxolimab, an agonistic anti-OX40 (CD134) antibody.

CDR3 length: 15 amino acids. Trimming cost V 6 bases and J 2 bases; bases outside gene matches: 4. Germline-derived CDR1 and CDR2 are ENHRY and SYGVKD. Clones were sequenced by immunoSEQ multiplex PCR, and TCRdb holds only the in-frame ones, with some missing. This sample has roughly 50,000 clones, with 84% found just once. The sequencing here drew on CD4+ or CD8+ T cells sorted from blood, taken in a trial of the OX40 agonist ivuxolimab. The V and J genes are TRBV10-3 and TRBJ2-2; 9 bases are shared with TRBD2. This receptor was identified in an adult with an advanced solid tumor such as melanoma, head and neck, liver or kidney cancer. The CDR3 loop reads CAIRGTSPNTGELFF. DNA for the CDR3: TGTGCCATCAGGGGGACTAGCCCCAACACCGGGGAGCTGTTTTTT.